This T cell receptor (beta chain) was captured in a study of CD8 T cells in ankylosing spondylitis. TCRdb analysed the 5' RACE reads with MiXCR anew, one entry per CDR3 protein. The sample contains 230,000 or so distinct CDR3 sequences, about 24% of which appear only once. The table lists this clonotype with a few counts. Its antigen is undetermined. CDR3 length equals 12 residues. V was clipped by 3 bases and J by 5 bases, with 9 bases between them. Germline CDR1 is SGHKS and CDR2 is YYEKEE (reference sequence). Findings and limits, study-wide: Clones linked to disease were reported to show significant enrichment in matched ankylosing spondylitis synovial fluid.

The V and J genes are TRBV5-5 and TRBJ2-7; D is perhaps TRBD1 or TRBD2 (5 bases each). The sample was blood, either unsorted or a sorted T cell fraction (not recorded which). This clonotype was sampled from a male donor with ankylosing spondylitis or in good health (not recorded which). The CDR3: CASSWGSDEQYF. DNA of the CDR3: TGTGCCAGCAGCTGGGGGTCCGACGAGCAGTACTTC. The full variable domain, with the rest looked up from reference TRBV5-5 and TRBJ2-7, is DAGVTQSPTHLIKTRGQQVTLRCSPISGHKSVSWYQQVLGQGPQFIFQYYEKEERGRGNFPDRFSARQFPNYSSELNVNALLLGDSALYLCASSWGSDEQYFGPGTRLTVT.